The 6 T cell receptor beta chains below were found in one sample sequenced in a study of T cells in Graves' hyperthyroidism and ophthalmopathy. RNA transcripts were the template for amplifying TCR beta CDR3 regions. HTBI primers were the set used in a first-round RT-PCR of the TCR CDR3. From the multiplex PCR reads, TCRdb called clonotypes with MiXCR, one entry per CDR3 protein. The sample records fewer than 550,000 distinct CDR3 sequences, 15% to 18% being singletons. Sequenced material: blood. The receptors originated from a woman younger than 35 with Graves' hyperthyroidism.

This clonotype was picked up many times. The chain is built from TRBV7-3 and TRBJ2-3; D gene ambiguous. Trimming took 2 bases from V and 2 from J, leaving 11 bases between them. Per the germline V gene, CDR1 is SGHTA and CDR2 is FQGTGA. The CDR3 runs 15 residues. DNA for the CDR3: TGTGCCAGCAGCTTATTTCCCGGGTACACAGATACGCAGTATTTT. It codes for CASSLFPGYTDTQYF.

This clonotype was seen many times. V usage is TRBV10-3 and J usage is TRBJ2-5; D not resolved. Germline-derived CDR1 and CDR2 are ENHRY and SYGVKD. Trimming pared 7 bases from V and 5 bases from J, leaving 14 bases between. This CDR3 comprises 13 residues. In nucleotides, the CDR3 is TGTGCCATCACCCCACAGCCACGGGAGACCCAGTACTTC. This gives the protein CAITPQPRETQYF.

The table lists this clonotype with many counts. The chain joins TRBV7-2 to TRBJ2-7; D gene uncertain. This CDR3 comprises 14 residues. The V end was cut by 4 bases, the J end by 3 bases, with 13 bases between. Looked up from germline, CDR1 is SGHTA and CDR2 is FQGNSA. The CDR3 sequence is CASSSSRVSYEQYF. The CDR3 DNA reads TGTGCCAGCAGCTCAAGCCGGGTTAGCTACGAGCAGTACTTC.

This clonotype was seen repeatedly, ten times or more. J is TRBJ2-7 and V is TRBV7-3; TRBD2 is a possible D gene (6 bases). The length of the CDR3 is 13 residues. V lost 4 bases, J lost 3 bases, and 10 bases lay in between. The germline V gene encodes CDR1 SGHTA and CDR2 FQGTGA. The CDR3 DNA is TGTGCCAGCAGCTCGGGAGCGGGCTACGAGCAGTACTTC. This codes for CASSSGAGYEQYF.

The chain joins TRBV19 to TRBJ2-1, with 10 bases that match TRBD2. J lost 4 bases, V lost 5 bases, and 8 bases had no gene match. Germline values: CDR1 LNHDA, CDR2 SQIVND (reference sequence). The CDR3 contains 16 residues. The DNA for the CDR3 is TGTGCCAGTAGTCCCGTCCTAGCGGGAGTTTACAATGAGCAGTTCTTC. This sequence encodes CASSPVLAGVYNEQFF.

This clonotype came up many times. Germline is not matched at one junction end, which may reflect a read error. The rearrangement uses TRBV12-3 or TRBV12-4 and TRBJ2-1, with D maybe TRBD2 (6 bases). The CDR3 covers 13 residues. CDR3 nucleotide sequence: TGTGCCAGCAGCTTAGGTGGAGGGAATGAGCAGTTCTTC. Amino acid sequence: CASSLGGGNEQFF.